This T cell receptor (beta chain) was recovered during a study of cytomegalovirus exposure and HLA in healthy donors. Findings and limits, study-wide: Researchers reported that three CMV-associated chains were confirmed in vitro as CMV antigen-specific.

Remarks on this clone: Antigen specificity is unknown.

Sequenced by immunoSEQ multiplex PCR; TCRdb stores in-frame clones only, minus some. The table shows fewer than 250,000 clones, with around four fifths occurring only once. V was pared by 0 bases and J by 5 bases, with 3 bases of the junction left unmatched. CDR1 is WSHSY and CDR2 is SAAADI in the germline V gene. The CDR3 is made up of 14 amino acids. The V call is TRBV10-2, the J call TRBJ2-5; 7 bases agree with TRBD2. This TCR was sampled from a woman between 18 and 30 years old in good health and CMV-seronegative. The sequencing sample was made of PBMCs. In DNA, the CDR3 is TGCGCCAGCAGTGAGTCGACTAGCTTGGAGACCCAGTACTTC. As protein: CASSESTSLETQYF.